Listed here is a single T cell receptor beta chain. Antigen unknown. These data belong to a study of early stage breast cancer tumors. Study-level background: ER+/PR+/HER2- status applied to about 70% of the 16 invasive breast tumors. Study-wide points: Tumor and normal breast were distinguished via blood comparison in about 90% of the 16 patients. Bulk DNA sequencing of unsorted cells missed chain pairing and markers.

The protocol was immunoSEQ multiplex PCR, while the TCRdb copy is restricted to in-frame clones and leaves out a portion. The table has approximately 33,000 clones, 70% to 75% seen once. The sequence derives from a person aged 35 to 50 with breast cancer. Sequenced input: blood.

CDR3 sequence reads: CASSGRNTEAFF. CDR3 coding DNA: TGTGCCAGTAGTGGGAGGAACACTGAAGCTTTCTTT. The chain couples TRBV19 to TRBJ1-1; unclear D gene. The length of the CDR3 is 12 residues. CDR1 is LNHDA and CDR2 is SQIVND in the germline V gene (reference sequence). Trimming left V 5 bases short and J 1 base short, with 5 bases between.